Below, 17 T cell receptor beta chains from the same sample are listed, as sequenced in a study of radiotherapy plus CTLA-4 blockade in lung cancer. Produced via immunoSEQ multiplex PCR; TCRdb's table is partial and in-frame only. The sample lists about 84,000 clones, 72% seen once, with about 14% in the top ten. The sample was peripheral blood, taken from a patient treated with radiotherapy plus ipilimumab. The receptors originated from a human donor with non-small cell lung cancer that progressed on radiotherapy plus ipilimumab.

This clone was seen just once. V and J are TRBV29-1 and TRBJ2-7; a possible D gene is TRBD1 (5 bases). V lost 0 bases and J lost 0, with 9 bases in between. CDR1 is SQVTM and CDR2 is ANQGSEA in the germline V gene. This CDR3 is built from 14 residues. The CDR3 DNA is TGCAGCGTTGAAGATGAGACAGCCTCCTACGAGCAGTACTTC. Its translation: CSVEDETASYEQYF.

This clone has a handful of counts. The rearrangement links TRBV11-3 to TRBJ2-5; a weak D match, TRBD2 (7 bases). The CDR3 is 17 amino acids. The V end was cut by 2 bases, the J end by 5 bases, with 21 bases between. Germline V gives CDR1 SGHNT, CDR2 YENEEA. CDR3 sequence reads: CASSLNPGGERLETQYF. DNA for the CDR3: TGTGCCAGCAGCTTAAACCCGGGGGGCGAGAGGTTGGAGACCCAGTACTTC.

The rearrangement uses TRBV6-6 and TRBJ1-2; the D is unclear. CDR1 and CDR2 (germline): MNHNY, SVGAGI (reference sequence). CDR3 length equals 13 residues. The ends were cut back, 6 bases at V and 4 bases at J, with 12 bases in the middle. The CDR3 sequence is CASSRLTFYGYTF. CDR3 sequence (DNA): TGTGCCAGCAGCCGTTTGACGTTCTATGGCTACACCTTC.

There are a few counts of this clone. The chain combines TRBV5-4 with TRBJ2-1; D gene unclear. Trimming left V 2 bases short and J 5 bases short, with 8 bases between. CDR1 SGHNT and CDR2 YYREEE come from the germline V gene (reference sequence). The CDR3 consists of 13 residues. CDR3 region: CASSFYTDNEQFF. In DNA form, the CDR3 reads TGTGCCAGCAGCTTTTACACGGACAATGAGCAGTTCTTC. The full variable domain, its missing parts supplied by reference TRBV5-4 and TRBJ2-1, is ETGVTQSPTHLIKTRGQQVTLRCSSQSGHNTVSWYQQALGQGPQFIFQYYREEENGRGNFPPRFSGLQFPNYSSELNVNALELDDSALYLCASSFYTDNEQFFGPGTRLTVL.

The CDR3 protein is CASSLVGGTNTGELFF. The CDR3 DNA reads as TGCGCCAGCAGCTTGGTAGGAGGCACGAACACCGGGGAGCTGTTTTTT. This chain joins TRBV5-1 and TRBJ2-2, with D possibly TRBD2 on 5 matching bases. This CDR3 spans 16 amino acids. In germline, CDR1 is SGHRS, CDR2 YFSETQ. Trimming removed 0 bases at V and 0 bases at J, with 9 bases between.

Only one count was recorded for this clone. The V and J genes are TRBV6-6 and TRBJ1-1, with a possible D match to TRBD1 (5 bases). The V gene's germline CDR1 is MNHNY and CDR2 SVGAGI (reference sequence). The CDR3 extends over 14 amino acids. Trimming took off 4 bases at V and 0 bases at J, with 9 bases between the two ends. CDR3 amino acids: CASSFVGLNTEAFF. The CDR3 DNA sequence: TGTGCCAGCAGTTTTGTGGGACTGAACACTGAAGCTTTCTTT.

The chain uses TRBV29-1 and TRBJ2-3; 12 bases line up with TRBD1. This CDR3 region has 14 residues. The germline V gene encodes CDR1 SQVTM and CDR2 ANQGSEA. Germline trimming cut 5 bases from V and 10 bases from J; bases unmatched to any gene: 10. The CDR3 here is CSVPGTGGNLAQYF. DNA of the CDR3: TGCAGCGTTCCCGGGACAGGGGGCAACCTAGCGCAGTATTTT.

This chain links TRBV28 with TRBJ2-3; no clear D gene. This CDR3 has 12 amino acids. V was cut by 10 bases and J by 6 bases, with 14 bases left in between. Looked up from germline, CDR1 is MDHEN and CDR2 is SYDVKM. CDR3 residues: CATDWIRDTQYF. CDR3 in DNA: TGTGCCACCGATTGGATCCGGGATACGCAGTATTTT.

This clone has only a few counts. CDR3 protein: CASSLGVNEQFF. The CDR3 DNA reads TGTGCCAGCAGCTTAGGGGTTAATGAGCAGTTCTTC. The V and J genes are TRBV11-2 and TRBJ2-1; D gene uncertain. CDR1 is SGHAT, CDR2 FQNNGV, per germline. The CDR3 is 12 amino acids. Trimming took off 1 base at V and 7 bases at J, with 5 bases between the two ends.

This chain uses TRBV27 with TRBJ2-7; 8 bases map to TRBD1. Looked up from germline, CDR1 is MNHEY and CDR2 is SMNVEV (reference sequence). The CDR3 contains 14 residues. J gave up 3 bases and V 1 base, and 2 bases lay outside the gene matches. The CDR3 region has the DNA TGTGCCAGCAGTTTATTTGGACAGGGCTACGAGCAGTACTTC. Protein product: CASSLFGQGYEQYF.

CDR3 loop: CASSLDRSVVGYTF. The CDR3 coding sequence is TGCGCCAGCAGCTTGGACAGGTCGGTGGTGGGCTACACCTTC. The chain uses TRBV5-1 and TRBJ1-2, with a weak D call TRBD1 (5 bases). CDR1 is SGHRS and CDR2 is YFSETQ in the germline V gene. With 0 bases removed from V and 8 bases from J, the gap between germline ends came to 14 bases. The CDR3 covers 14 residues.

V gene TRBV18 combines with J gene TRBJ1-1, with D uncertain. The CDR3 sequence is 15 residues long. The V end lost 6 bases, the J end lost 1 base, and 15 bases lay between the germline ends. Germline loops: CDR1 KGHSH, CDR2 LQKENI. The CDR3 DNA sequence: TGTGCCAGCTCGCATGGGCCTACGGGGAACACTGAAGCTTTCTTT. Translating it yields CASSHGPTGNTEAFF.

The chain links TRBV13 to TRBJ1-2; D gene ambiguous. Germline V gene sequence: CDR1 PRHDT, CDR2 FYEKMQ (reference sequence). V was cut by 4 bases and J by 4 bases, with 10 bases left in between. The CDR3 has 13 amino acids. The CDR3 nucleotides are TGTGCCAGCAGCTCCAATTTAGGCTATGGCTACACCTTC. Protein sequence: CASSSNLGYGYTF.

This chain links TRBV5-5 with TRBJ1-3; D not certain. Trimming left V 5 bases short and J 3 bases short, with 3 bases between. The length of the CDR3 is 11 residues. Germline loops: CDR1 SGHKS, CDR2 YYEKEE (reference sequence). The CDR3 protein is CASRYGNTIYF. CDR3 DNA: TGTGCCAGCAGATATGGAAACACCATATATTTT.

J is TRBJ2-3 and V is TRBV15; D may be TRBD1 (6 bases). From germline, CDR1 is LNHNV and CDR2 YYDKDF (reference sequence). Trimming left V 5 bases short and J 1 base short, with 16 bases between. CDR3 length: 16 residues. The CDR3 DNA sequence: TGTGCCACCAGCCGGACTCCGGGACACGGCACAGATACGCAGTATTTT. Its protein product is CATSRTPGHGTDTQYF.

The rearrangement joins TRBV7-2 to TRBJ2-7, with 10 bases that match TRBD1. Germline V gives CDR1 SGHTA, CDR2 FQGNSA. The CDR3 runs 14 residues. Germline trimming cut 4 bases from V and 5 bases from J; bases unmatched to any gene: 5. The CDR3 DNA reads TGTGCCAGCAGCTCCATGACAGGGGGCAACGAGCAGTACTTC. Translating gives CASSSMTGGNEQYF.

DNA of the CDR3: TGCAGCGTTCTGGACAGGCCGAACACCGGGGAGCTGTTTTTT. Translation gives CSVLDRPNTGELFF. V is TRBV29-1 and J is TRBJ2-2, with 7 nucleotides matching TRBD1. V lost 5 bases and J lost 0; bases outside the gene matches: 3. Germline CDR1 and CDR2: SQVTM and ANQGSEA. There are 14 residues in the CDR3.